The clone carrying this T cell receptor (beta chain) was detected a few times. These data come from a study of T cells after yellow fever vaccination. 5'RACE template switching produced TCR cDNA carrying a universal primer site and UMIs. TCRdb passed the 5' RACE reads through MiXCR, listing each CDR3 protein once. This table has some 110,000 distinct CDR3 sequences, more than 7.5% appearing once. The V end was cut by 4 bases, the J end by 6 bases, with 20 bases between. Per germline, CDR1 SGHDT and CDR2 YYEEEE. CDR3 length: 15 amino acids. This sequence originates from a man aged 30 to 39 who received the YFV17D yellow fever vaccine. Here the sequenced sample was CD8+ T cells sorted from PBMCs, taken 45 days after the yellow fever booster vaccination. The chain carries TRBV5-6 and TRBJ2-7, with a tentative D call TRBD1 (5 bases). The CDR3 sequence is CASSDPRQLPFEQYF. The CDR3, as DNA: TGTGCCAGCAGCGACCCTCGACAGTTACCCTTCGAGCAGTACTTC.